The 14 T cell receptor beta chains listed next were all sequenced from one sample in a study of tumor-infiltrating lymphocytes in primary liver carcinoma. Unsorted bulk tissue (roughly 17-34 mg) underwent RNA and DNA co-extraction. Synthesis of TCR beta cDNA was carried out from 450 to 650 ng total RNA with a constant-region primer. Employing slightly modified ARM-PCR, three nested multiplex PCR rounds were run, and these gave rise to the TCR beta libraries. The study ran its first two PCR rounds for around 10 cycles each, using TRBV1-TRBV30 forward primers and a C-beta reverse primer. TCRdb used MiXCR to reprocess the multiplex PCR reads, holding one entry per CDR3 protein. The sample includes fewer than 250,000 distinct CDR3 sequences, around 85% of them seen just once. The sequenced material came from tumor tissue from primary liver carcinoma. These receptors originate from a man aged 35-49 years with primary liver carcinoma and hepatitis B virus infection.

As concerns this clonotype: This sequence may be a read error, since a much larger clone differs from it by one base. V gene TRBV30 combines with J gene TRBJ2-3; maybe TRBD1 (6 bases). In germline, CDR1 is GTSNPN, CDR2 SVGIG (reference sequence). CDR3 size: 16 residues. CDR3 in amino acids: CVWSRTRTASTDTQYF. The CDR3, as DNA: TGTGTCTGGAGTAGGACCCGGACAGCTAGCACAGATACGCAGTATTTT.

Turning to this clonotype: With a much larger clone just one base away, this may be a read error. The chain links TRBV2 to TRBJ1-4; possibly TRBD1 for D (6 bases). In germline, CDR1 is SNHLY, CDR2 FYNNEI. This CDR3 comprises 13 residues. V was clipped by 10 bases and J by 8 bases, with 17 bases between them. The CDR3 nucleotides read TGTGCCATCAACAAGGACAGACTAGAAAAACTGTTTTTT. Translation gives CAINKDRLEKLFF.

This clonotype has ten or more counts. V is TRBV28 and J is TRBJ2-3; 7 bases match TRBD1. Trimming removed 3 bases from V and 2 bases from J; junction bases left unmatched: 2. CDR3 size: 14 residues. CDR1 and CDR2 (germline): MDHEN, SYDVKM. Here the CDR3 reads CASSFDRVTDTQYF. As DNA, the CDR3 is TGTGCCAGCAGTTTCGACAGGGTCACAGATACGCAGTATTTT.

Of note for this clonotype: Relative to the germline gene, one junction end is altered; a read error may explain this. The chain carries TRBV11-1 and TRBJ2-4, with 8 bases matching TRBD2. Germline assignment: CDR1 SGHAT and CDR2 FQDESV (reference sequence). The CDR3 has 17 residues. In DNA form, the CDR3 reads TGTGCTAGCAGCTTTCCCGGGACTAGTGGGACCAAAAACATTTGGTACTTC. It translates to CASSFPGTSGTKNIWYF.

Remarks on this clonotype: Given the absence of the conserved phenylalanine or tryptophan at the CDR3 end, a read error is likely. This chain links TRBV6-5 with TRBJ2-1; possible D gene TRBD1, 6 bases. CDR3 length: 16 amino acids. Looked up from germline, CDR1 is MNHEY and CDR2 is SVGAGI. DNA of the CDR3: TGTGACAGCAGCCACCGGACAGTGAGCTTGATCGATGAGCAGTTCTTG. It encodes CDSSHRTVSLIDEQFL.

As to this clonotype: A junction boundary mismatches the germline segment, possibly from a read error. The chain has TRBV11-1 and TRBJ2-1; possibly TRBD1 for D (5 bases). This CDR3 is built from 16 residues. Looked up from germline, CDR1 is SGHAT and CDR2 is FQDESV (reference sequence). CDR3 DNA: TGTTCCAGCAGCCCCCGGGTGGCGGACACCTACAATGAGCAGTTTTTC. Its protein is CSSSPRVADTYNEQFF.

To note about this clonotype: An end of the junction does not agree with germline; a read error may underlie this. The chain uses TRBV12-5 and TRBJ2-4, with a possible D match to TRBD2 (5 bases). This CDR3 region has 15 residues. Per the germline V gene, CDR1 is LGHNT and CDR2 is FRNRAP. The CDR3 is CTSGLRGLAKNIQYF. Here the CDR3 DNA reads TGTACTAGTGGTTTAAGAGGGTTGGCCAAAAACATTCAGTACTTC.

As concerns this clonotype: A single base separates this from a much larger clone, so it may be a read error. DNA for the CDR3: TGCGCCAGCAGCTACGCCGGGACAGGGGTAAGTTGGAATGAGCAGTTCTTC. Translated: CASSYAGTGVSWNEQFF. This sequence joins TRBV5-1 and TRBJ2-1, with 10 bases fitting TRBD1. The CDR3 extends over 17 amino acids. J lost 7 bases, V lost 3 bases, and 13 bases had no gene match. The V gene's germline CDR1 is SGHRS and CDR2 YFSETQ. Filled out from reference TRBV5-1 and TRBJ2-1, the complete variable domain reads KAGVTQTPRYLIKTRGQQVTLSCSPISGHRSVSWYQQTPGQGLQFLFEYFSETQRNKGNFPGRFSGRQFSNSRSEMNVSTLELGDSALYLCASSYAGTGVSWNEQFFGPGTRLTVL.

This clonotype was counted a few times. The junction shows a germline mismatch at one end, possibly a read error. The chain is built from TRBV11-1 and TRBJ2-1; D gene unclear. CDR3 length equals 14 residues. The germline V gene encodes CDR1 SGHAT and CDR2 FQDESV (reference sequence). This CDR3 reads CANSQNLDTSEQFF. As DNA, the CDR3 is TGTGCCAACAGCCAGAATCTCGACACCAGTGAGCAGTTCTTC. Combining the CDR3 with reference TRBV11-1 and TRBJ2-1 gives the whole variable domain EAEVAQSPRYKITEKSQAVAFWCDPISGHATLYWYRQILGQGPELLVQFQDESVVDDSQLPKDRFSAERLKGVDSTLKIQPAELGDSAMYLCANSQNLDTSEQFFGPGTRLTVL.

To note about this clonotype: The junction shows a germline mismatch at one end, possibly a read error. The chain joins TRBV28 to TRBJ2-7; 8 nucleotides line up with TRBD1. Germline V CDR1 and CDR2: MDHEN, SYDVKM. This CDR3 contains 15 residues. The CDR3, as DNA: TGTGACAGCAGCCCCGGGACAGGAGTCTTCTACAAGCAGTACTTC. This sequence encodes CDSSPGTGVFYKQYF.

As concerns this clonotype: This is likely a read error, given that the CDR3 carries no conserved phenylalanine or tryptophan at its end. This chain links TRBV29-1 with TRBJ2-1; 9 nucleotides align to TRBD1. Germline assignment: CDR1 SQVTM and CDR2 ANQGSEA. Trimming took 7 bases from V and 7 from J; bases not matched to a gene: 11. The CDR3 totals 14 residues. The CDR3 sequence is CSGKRTGDYNEQFL. The CDR3, as DNA: TGCAGCGGAAAGCGGACAGGGGACTATAATGAGCAGTTCCTC.

Of note for this clonotype: A read error may account for a junction end that differs from germline. The genes are TRBV9 and TRBJ2-3; the match to TRBD1 covers 8 bases. Germline-derived CDR1 and CDR2 are SGDLS and YYNGEE. The CDR3 covers 15 residues. The CDR3: CASSAMGQVTDTKYF. CDR3 in DNA: TGTGCCAGCAGCGCGATGGGACAGGTCACAGATACGAAGTATTTT.

The chain couples TRBV5-1 to TRBJ2-1; TRBD2 agrees at 13 bases. Germline V lookup: CDR1 SGHRS, CDR2 YFSETQ. The CDR3 is 15 amino acids. The CDR3 loop reads CSSSAGLAGNNEQFF. CDR3 nucleotide sequence: TGCTCGAGCAGCGCGGGACTAGCGGGGAACAATGAGCAGTTCTTC.

This clonotype appeared many times. V usage is TRBV6-2 or TRBV6-3 and J usage is TRBJ2-4; D is undetermined. Germline CDR1 MNHEY, CDR2 SVGEGT. Trimming took off 2 bases at V and 4 bases at J, with 9 bases between the two ends. This CDR3 has 14 amino acids. The CDR3 region has the DNA TGTGCCAGCAGTTACGTTGGGTGGAAAAACATTCAGTACTTC. Translating gives CASSYVGWKNIQYF.